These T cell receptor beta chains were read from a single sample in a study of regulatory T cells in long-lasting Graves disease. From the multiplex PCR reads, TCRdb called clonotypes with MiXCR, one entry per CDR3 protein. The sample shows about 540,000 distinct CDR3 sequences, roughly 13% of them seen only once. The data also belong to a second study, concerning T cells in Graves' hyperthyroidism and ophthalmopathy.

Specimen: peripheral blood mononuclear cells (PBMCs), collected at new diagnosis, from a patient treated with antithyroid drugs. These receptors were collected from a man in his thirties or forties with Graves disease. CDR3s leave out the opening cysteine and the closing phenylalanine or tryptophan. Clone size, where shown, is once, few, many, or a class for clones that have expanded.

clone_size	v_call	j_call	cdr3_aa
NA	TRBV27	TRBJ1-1	ASSAGGRSTEAF
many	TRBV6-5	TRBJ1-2	ASSFPQGANYGYT
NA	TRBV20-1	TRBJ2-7	SAPGYVPYEQY
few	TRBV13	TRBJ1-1	ASSRDGDQEAF
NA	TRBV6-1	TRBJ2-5	ASGLTGGSRETQY
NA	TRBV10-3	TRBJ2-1	AIPAGFEQF
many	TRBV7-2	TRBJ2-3	ASTYSRTDTQY
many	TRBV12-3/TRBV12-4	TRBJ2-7	ASRPQTSGSYEQY
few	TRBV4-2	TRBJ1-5	ASSQDEVEGYQPQH
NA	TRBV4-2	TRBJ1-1	ASSHPGATGDPEAF
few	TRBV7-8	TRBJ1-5	ASGKQWGNQPQH
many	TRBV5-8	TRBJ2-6	ASSPRPGSGANVLT
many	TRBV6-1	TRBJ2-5	ASSELAGGPETQY
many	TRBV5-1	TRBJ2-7	ASSSSGGSFYEQY
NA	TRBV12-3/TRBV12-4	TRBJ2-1	ASSLKGWTVGNEQF
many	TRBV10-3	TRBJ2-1	AISEGGINEQF
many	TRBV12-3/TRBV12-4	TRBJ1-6	ASSSLANSPLH
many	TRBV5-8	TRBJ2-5	ASSFTGDRQETQY
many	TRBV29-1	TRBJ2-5	SVEYTFRNGETQY
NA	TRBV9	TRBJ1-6	ASSVGWPGSPLH
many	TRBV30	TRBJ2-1	AWSVGGRGNEQF
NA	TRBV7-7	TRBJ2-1	ASSLEPQPLHEQF
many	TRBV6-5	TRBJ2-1	ASSYSGRAGNYNEQF
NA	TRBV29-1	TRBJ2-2	SVRPDTGELF
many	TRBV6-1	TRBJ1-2	ASSRDRYYGYT
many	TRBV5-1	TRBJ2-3	ASSAPLHGITQY